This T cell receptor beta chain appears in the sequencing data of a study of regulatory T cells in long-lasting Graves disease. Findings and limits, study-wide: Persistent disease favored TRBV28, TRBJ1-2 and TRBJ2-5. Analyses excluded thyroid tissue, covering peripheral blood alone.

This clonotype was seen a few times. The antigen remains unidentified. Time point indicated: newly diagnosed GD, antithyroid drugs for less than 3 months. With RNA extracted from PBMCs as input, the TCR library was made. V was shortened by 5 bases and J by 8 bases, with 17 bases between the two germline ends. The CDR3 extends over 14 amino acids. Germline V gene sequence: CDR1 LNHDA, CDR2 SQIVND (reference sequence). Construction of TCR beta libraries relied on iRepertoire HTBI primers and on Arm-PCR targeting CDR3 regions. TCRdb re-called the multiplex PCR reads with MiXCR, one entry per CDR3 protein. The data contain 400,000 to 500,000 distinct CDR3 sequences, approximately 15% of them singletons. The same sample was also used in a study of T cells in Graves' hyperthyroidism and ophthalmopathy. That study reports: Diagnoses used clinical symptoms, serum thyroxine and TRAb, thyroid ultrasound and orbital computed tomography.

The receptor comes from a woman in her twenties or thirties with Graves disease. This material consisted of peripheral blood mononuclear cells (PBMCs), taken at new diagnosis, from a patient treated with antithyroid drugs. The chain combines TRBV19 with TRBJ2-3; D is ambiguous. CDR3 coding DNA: TGTGCCAGTAGTCCAGGCGTCCCACAGCTTACGCAGTATTTT. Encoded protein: CASSPGVPQLTQYF.